These T cell receptor beta chains were read from a single sample in a study of cytomegalovirus exposure and HLA in healthy donors. This table comes from immunoSEQ multiplex PCR, and its TCRdb copy is limited to in-frame clones, with some not included. The repertoire holds roughly 50,000 clones, with about nine tenths as singletons. Sequencing was performed on PBMCs. These receptors originate from a man aged 18 to 30 in good health and CMV-seronegative. The conserved cysteine and the conserved F or W are not part of the CDR3 here. Clone size is stated in some rows and not others, as once, few, many or a class when expanded.

-,TRBV2,TRBJ1-1,ASLREGPGYMNTEAF
-,TRBV27,TRBJ2-2,ASRKVGRGLQVNTGELF
-,TRBV28,TRBJ2-1,ASRRWTVANNEQF
-,TRBV18,TRBJ1-1,ASSLRPGLRTEAF
once,TRBV5-4,TRBJ2-3,ASSLGLSGRKTDTQY
once,TRBV4-2,TRBJ1-2,AGSLQSRVWDYGYT
-,TRBV19,TRBJ2-5,ASSGGRVGETQY
once,TRBV7-6,TRBJ2-1,ASSLRGLGGTGRHNEQF
-,TRBV12-5,TRBJ2-5,ASGLVGQGGDGETQY
-,TRBV5-1,TRBJ2-3,ASSLLGSWIKESDTQY
-,TRBV28,TRBJ1-1,ASSLIATGALEVEAF
-,TRBV19,TRBJ2-1,ASSTTGYNEQF
-,TRBV9,TRBJ2-3,ASSVVASGNTDTQY
-,TRBV27,TRBJ2-7,ASSRLEGGHEQY
-,TRBV27,TRBJ2-5,ASSQGRSGIQETQY
-,TRBV7-6,TRBJ2-7,ASGAVSYEQY
-,TRBV18,TRBJ2-7,ASSPPSGSYEQY
once,TRBV15,TRBJ2-3,ATSRESRLALTDTQY
once,TRBV27,TRBJ2-2,ASSRPARGTGGSGELF
-,TRBV6-6,TRBJ2-3,ASRSPPDSLDTQY
-,TRBV27,TRBJ2-1,ASSYGNEQF
-,TRBV10-1,TRBJ2-7,ASSDDSPRGYEQY
-,TRBV7-2,TRBJ2-2,ATSDSGYTGELF
-,TRBV6-6,TRBJ1-3,ASSYPGQASD
-,TRBV25-1,TRBJ1-1,ASRGSANTEAF
-,TRBV29-1,TRBJ2-1,SAGWGGSYNEQF
-,TRBV28,TRBJ1-4,ASSFFDFATNEKLF
-,TRBV28,TRBJ1-4,ASSFQGAREKLF
-,TRBV5-1,TRBJ2-2,ASSLDRNTGELF
-,TRBV18,TRBJ1-5,ASSQGGDQPQH
-,TRBV10-3,TRBJ2-7,ATRTGTDYEQY
-,TRBV4-1,TRBJ2-2,ASSQIEFTGELF
-,TRBV27,TRBJ2-5,ASTDQETQY
-,TRBV12-2,TRBJ2-2,ASRLAPTGCPGELF
-,TRBV11-2,TRBJ1-1,ASTPYLQGAPEAF
-,TRBV7-2,TRBJ2-1,ASSLRGGVFPAYNEQF
-,TRBV19,TRBJ1-2,ASSIEQGLYGYT
-,TRBV29-1,TRBJ2-5,SVHRGRFQETQY
medium-sized,TRBV18,TRBJ2-7,ASSPPSGGPYEQY
once,TRBV6-5,TRBJ2-3,ASSYRGAGGVDTQY
-,TRBV7-9,TRBJ2-7,ASSLRLANEQY
-,TRBV5-1,TRBJ2-5,ASSLALASQETQY
-,TRBV5-1,TRBJ2-5,ASRPRAAGVVETQY
once,TRBV18,TRBJ1-5,ASSPGTPDSNQPQH
-,TRBV14,TRBJ2-1,ASSQLGLADNEQF
-,TRBV5-1,TRBJ2-5,ASSLPYIAERGETQY
-,TRBV29-1,TRBJ2-7,SVARGSHEQY
-,TRBV28,TRBJ2-1,ASSSSGRNEQF
-,TRBV9,TRBJ2-3,ASSPFGRGIDTQY